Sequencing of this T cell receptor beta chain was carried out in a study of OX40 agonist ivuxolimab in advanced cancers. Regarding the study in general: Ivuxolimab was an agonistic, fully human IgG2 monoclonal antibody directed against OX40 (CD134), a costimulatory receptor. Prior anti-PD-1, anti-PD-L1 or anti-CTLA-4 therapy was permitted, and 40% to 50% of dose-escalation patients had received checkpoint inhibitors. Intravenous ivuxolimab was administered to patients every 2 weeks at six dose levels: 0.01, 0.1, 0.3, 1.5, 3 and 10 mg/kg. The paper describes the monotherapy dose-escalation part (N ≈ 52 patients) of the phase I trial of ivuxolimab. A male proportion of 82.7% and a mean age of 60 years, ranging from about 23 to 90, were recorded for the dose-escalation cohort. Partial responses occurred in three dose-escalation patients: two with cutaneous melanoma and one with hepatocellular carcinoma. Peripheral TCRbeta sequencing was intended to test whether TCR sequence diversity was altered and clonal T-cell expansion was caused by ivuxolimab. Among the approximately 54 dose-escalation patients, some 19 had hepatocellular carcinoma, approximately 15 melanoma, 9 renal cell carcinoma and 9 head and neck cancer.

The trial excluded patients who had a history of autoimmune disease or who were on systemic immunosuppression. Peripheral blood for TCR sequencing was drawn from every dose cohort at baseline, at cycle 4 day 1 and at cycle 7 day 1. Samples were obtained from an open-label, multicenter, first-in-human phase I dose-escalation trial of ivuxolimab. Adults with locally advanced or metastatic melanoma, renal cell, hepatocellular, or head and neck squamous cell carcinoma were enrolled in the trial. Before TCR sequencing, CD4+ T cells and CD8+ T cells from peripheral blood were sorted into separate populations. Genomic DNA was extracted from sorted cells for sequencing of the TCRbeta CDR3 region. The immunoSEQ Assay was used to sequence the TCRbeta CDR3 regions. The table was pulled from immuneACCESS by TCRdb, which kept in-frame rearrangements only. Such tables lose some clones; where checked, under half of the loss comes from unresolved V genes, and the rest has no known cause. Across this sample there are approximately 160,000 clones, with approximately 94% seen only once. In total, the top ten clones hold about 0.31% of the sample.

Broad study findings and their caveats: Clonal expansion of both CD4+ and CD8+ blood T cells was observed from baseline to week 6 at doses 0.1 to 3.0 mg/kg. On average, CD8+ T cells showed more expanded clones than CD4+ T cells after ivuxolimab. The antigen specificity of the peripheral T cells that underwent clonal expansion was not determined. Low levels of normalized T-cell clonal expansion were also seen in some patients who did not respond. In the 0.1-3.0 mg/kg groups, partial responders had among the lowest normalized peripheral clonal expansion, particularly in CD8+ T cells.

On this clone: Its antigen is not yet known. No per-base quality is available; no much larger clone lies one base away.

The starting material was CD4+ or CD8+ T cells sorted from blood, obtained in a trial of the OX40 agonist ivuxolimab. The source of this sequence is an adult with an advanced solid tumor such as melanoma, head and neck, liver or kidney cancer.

The DNA sequence follows: TGTGCCAGCAGGAAACCAGGGTTGAAGCAGTACTTC. Translation gives CASRKPGLKQYF. Recombination linked TRBV6-5 to TRBJ2-7; TRBD1 is possibly the D segment (5 matching bases). Taken from the germline V gene, the CDR1 and CDR2 loops are MNHEY and SVGAGI. The CDR3 measures 12 amino acids from cysteine to phenylalanine. CDR3 DNA is the only sequence kept; it has 36 bases, read in frame from the first base. Trimming at the junction amounts to 6 bases on V and 8 bases on J, and the germline ends lie 14 bases apart.